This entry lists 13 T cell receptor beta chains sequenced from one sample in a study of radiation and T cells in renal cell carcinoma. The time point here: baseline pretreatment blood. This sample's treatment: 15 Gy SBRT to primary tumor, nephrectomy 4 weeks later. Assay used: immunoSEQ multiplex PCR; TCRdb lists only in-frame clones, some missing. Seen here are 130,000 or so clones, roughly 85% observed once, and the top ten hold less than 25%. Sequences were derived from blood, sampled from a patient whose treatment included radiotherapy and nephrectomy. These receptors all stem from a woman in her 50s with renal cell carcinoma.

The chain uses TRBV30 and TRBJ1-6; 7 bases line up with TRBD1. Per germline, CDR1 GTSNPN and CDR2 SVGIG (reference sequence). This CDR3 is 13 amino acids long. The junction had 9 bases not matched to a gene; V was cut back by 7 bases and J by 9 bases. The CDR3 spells CALIRQGFSPLHF. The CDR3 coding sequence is TGTGCCTTGATAAGACAGGGTTTTTCACCCCTCCACTTT.

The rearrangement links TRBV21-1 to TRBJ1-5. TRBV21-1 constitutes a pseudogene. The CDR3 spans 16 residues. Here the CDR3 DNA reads TGTGCCAGCAGCTCCCCTGTGGGTGGGAGCAATCAGCCCCAGCATTTT. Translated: CASSSPVGGSNQPQHF.

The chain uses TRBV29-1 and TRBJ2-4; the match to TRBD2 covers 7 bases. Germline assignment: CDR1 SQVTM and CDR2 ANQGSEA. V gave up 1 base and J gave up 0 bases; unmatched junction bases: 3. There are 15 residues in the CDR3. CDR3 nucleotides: TGCAGCGTTGAAGCTAGCGGAGTAGCCAAAAACATTCAGTACTTC. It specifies CSVEASGVAKNIQYF.

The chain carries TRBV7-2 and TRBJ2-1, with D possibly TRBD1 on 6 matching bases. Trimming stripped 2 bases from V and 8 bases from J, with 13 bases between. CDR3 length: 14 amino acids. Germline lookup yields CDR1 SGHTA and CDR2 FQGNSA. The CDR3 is CASSLSTGNHEQFF. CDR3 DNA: TGTGCCAGCAGCTTAAGTACAGGGAACCATGAGCAGTTCTTC.

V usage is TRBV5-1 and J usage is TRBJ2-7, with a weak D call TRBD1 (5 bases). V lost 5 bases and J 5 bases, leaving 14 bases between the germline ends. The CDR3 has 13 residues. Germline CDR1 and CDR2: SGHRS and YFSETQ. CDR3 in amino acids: CASSPTGSHEQYF. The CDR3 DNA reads TGCGCCAGCAGTCCAACAGGTTCTCACGAGCAGTACTTC.

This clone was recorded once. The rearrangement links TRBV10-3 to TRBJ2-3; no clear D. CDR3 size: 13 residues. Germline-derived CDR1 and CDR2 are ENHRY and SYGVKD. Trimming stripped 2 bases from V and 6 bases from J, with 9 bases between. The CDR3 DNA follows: TGTGCCATCAGTGAGGCCACCGAGGATACGCAGTATTTT. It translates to CAISEATEDTQYF.

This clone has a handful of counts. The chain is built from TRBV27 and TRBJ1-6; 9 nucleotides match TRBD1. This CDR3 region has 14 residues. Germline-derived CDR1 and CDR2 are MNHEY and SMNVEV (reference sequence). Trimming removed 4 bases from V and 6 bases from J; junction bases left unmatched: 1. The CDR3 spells CASSWTGANSPLHF. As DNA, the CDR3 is TGTGCCAGCAGTTGGACAGGGGCTAATTCACCCCTCCACTTT.

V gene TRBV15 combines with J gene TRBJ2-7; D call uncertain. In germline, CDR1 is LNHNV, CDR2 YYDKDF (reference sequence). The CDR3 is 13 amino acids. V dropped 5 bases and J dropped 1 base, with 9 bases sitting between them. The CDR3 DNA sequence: TGTGCCACCAGCCAGGCTTCGTCCTACGAGCAGTACTTC. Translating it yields CATSQASSYEQYF.

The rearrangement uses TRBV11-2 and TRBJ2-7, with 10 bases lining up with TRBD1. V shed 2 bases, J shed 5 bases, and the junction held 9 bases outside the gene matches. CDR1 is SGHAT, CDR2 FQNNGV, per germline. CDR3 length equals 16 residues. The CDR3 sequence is CASSLWPGTGVHEQYF. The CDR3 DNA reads TGTGCCAGCAGCTTATGGCCCGGGACAGGGGTTCACGAGCAGTACTTC.

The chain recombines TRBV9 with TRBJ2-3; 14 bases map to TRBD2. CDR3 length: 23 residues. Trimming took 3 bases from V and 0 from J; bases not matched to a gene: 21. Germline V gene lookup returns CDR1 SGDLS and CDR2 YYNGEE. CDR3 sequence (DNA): TGTGCCAGCAGCGGGAGTCTAGGACTAGCGGGGGGCGGCCATTATTCTAGCACAGATACGCAGTATTTT. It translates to CASSGSLGLAGGGHYSSTDTQYF.

The CDR3 nucleotides are TGTGCCAGCAGCTTGGTGGGACTTCAGAACACTGAAGCTTTCTTT. Translation gives CASSLVGLQNTEAFF. The V call is TRBV5-4, the J call TRBJ1-1, with D possibly TRBD1 on 5 matching bases. Trimming left V 0 bases short and J 1 base short, with 10 bases between. Germline V gene lookup returns CDR1 SGHNT and CDR2 YYREEE (reference sequence). The CDR3 has 15 amino acids.

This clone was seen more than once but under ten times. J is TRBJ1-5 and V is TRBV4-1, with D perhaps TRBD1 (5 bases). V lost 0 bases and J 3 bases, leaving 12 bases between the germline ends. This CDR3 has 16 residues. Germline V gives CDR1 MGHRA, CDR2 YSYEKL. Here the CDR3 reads CASSQEGGAFNQPQHF. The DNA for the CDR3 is TGCGCCAGCAGCCAAGAAGGAGGGGCCTTCAATCAGCCCCAGCATTTT.

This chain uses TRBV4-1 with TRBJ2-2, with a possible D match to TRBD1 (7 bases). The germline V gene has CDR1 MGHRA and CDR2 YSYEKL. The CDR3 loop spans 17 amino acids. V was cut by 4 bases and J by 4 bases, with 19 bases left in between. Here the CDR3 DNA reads TGCGCCAGCAGCCGCCACACAGGGGAGGCAGGCACCGGGGAGCTGTTTTTT. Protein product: CASSRHTGEAGTGELFF.